One sample yielded the 24 T cell receptor beta chains listed below, sequenced in a study of blood T cell repertoires in COVID-19. Clones were sequenced by immunoSEQ multiplex PCR, and TCRdb holds only the in-frame ones, with some missing. The sample lists 300,000 to 400,000 clones; just over 85% were seen once. Material: PBMCs or T cells enriched from blood (not recorded which). These receptors originate from a middle-aged woman with acute COVID-19.

This chain connects TRBV12-5 to TRBJ2-3; D not resolved. With 2 bases removed from V and 2 bases from J, the gap between germline ends came to 5 bases. In germline, CDR1 is LGHNT, CDR2 FRNRAP. The length of the CDR3 is 13 residues. The CDR3 reads CASGLSSTDTQYF. CDR3 in DNA: TGTGCTAGTGGTTTGTCGTCCACAGATACGCAGTATTTT.

CDR3 loop: CASSPLVATNEKLFF. The CDR3 nucleotides are TGTGCCAGCTCACCACTAGTAGCAACTAATGAAAAACTGTTTTTT. The rearrangement uses TRBV18 and TRBJ1-4; no reliable D call. Per the germline V gene, CDR1 is KGHSH and CDR2 is LQKENI. The CDR3 extends over 15 amino acids. Trimming shortened V by 1 base and J by 0 bases, and 6 bases separated the two germline ends.

The chain employs TRBV11-2 and TRBJ1-6, with 7 bases identical to TRBD1. The CDR3 totals 15 residues. The germline gives CDR1 SGHAT, CDR2 FQNNGV. After removal of 1 base from V and 10 bases from J, the junction contained 7 bases not matched to a gene. As DNA, the CDR3 is TGTGCCAGCAGCTTAGGACAGGGTTTGGGGTCACCCCTCCACTTT. Translating it yields CASSLGQGLGSPLHF.

This clone was observed a handful of times. J is TRBJ1-6 and V is TRBV10-3, with TRBD1 matching 8 bases. CDR1 and CDR2 (germline): ENHRY, SYGVKD. J gave up 6 bases and V 7 bases, and 5 bases lay outside the gene matches. The CDR3 spans 14 residues. DNA for the CDR3: TGTGCCATCACAGGGGGCGACCGTAATTCACCCCTCCACTTT. This sequence encodes CAITGGDRNSPLHF.

The J gene is TRBJ2-2, the V gene TRBV24-1; a possible D gene is TRBD1 (6 bases). Looked up from germline, CDR1 is KGHDR and CDR2 is SFDVKD. CDR3 length: 16 residues. Trimming took off 4 bases at V and 1 base at J, with 12 bases between the two ends. The DNA for the CDR3 is TGTGCCACCAGTGACACAGGGACGAGGAACACCGGGGAGCTGTTTTTT. Translating it yields CATSDTGTRNTGELFF.

The rearrangement joins TRBV11-2 to TRBJ2-1; 10 bases map to TRBD2. V lost 5 bases, J lost 0 bases, and 10 bases stayed unmatched. Looked up from germline, CDR1 is SGHAT and CDR2 is FQNNGV. CDR3 length: 18 residues. Here the CDR3 reads CASSPPGSGRSSYNEQFF. The DNA of the CDR3 is TGTGCCAGCAGCCCCCCAGGTAGCGGGAGGTCCTCCTACAATGAGCAGTTCTTC.

CDR3 nucleotides: TGCGCCAGCAGCCAAGATTCAAGCGGCAGATACGAGCAGTACTTC. Protein: CASSQDSSGRYEQYF. V gene TRBV4-3 combines with J gene TRBJ2-7, with D maybe TRBD2 (5 bases). The CDR3 has 15 residues. CDR1 LGHNA and CDR2 YSLEER come from the germline V gene. The V gene lost 0 bases and the J gene lost 4 bases, with 13 bases spanning the gap.

CDR3 DNA sequence: TGTGCCAGCAGCTTTTGGGGGCCAGAGAATGAAAAACTGTTTTTT. Translated: CASSFWGPENEKLFF. The chain is built from TRBV7-9 and TRBJ1-4, with D possibly being TRBD1 (6 bases). The V gene lost 3 bases and the J gene lost 5 bases, with 13 bases spanning the gap. Looked up from germline, CDR1 is SEHNR and CDR2 is FQNEAQ (reference sequence). The CDR3 spans 15 residues.

This clone was observed once. V and J are TRBV2 and TRBJ1-5; TRBD1 is a possible D gene (6 bases). CDR1 and CDR2 from the germline V gene are SNHLY and FYNNEI. Trimming took off 4 bases at V and 7 bases at J, with 17 bases between the two ends. There are 15 residues in the CDR3. In DNA, the CDR3 is TGTGCCAGCAGTGCTTCGGGACAAGGGGGACAGCCCCAGCATTTT. Its protein is CASSASGQGGQPQHF.

This rearrangement joins TRBV4-3 to TRBJ2-7; D may be TRBD2 (6 bases). V was pared by 0 bases and J by 3 bases, with 12 bases between. Germline CDR1 and CDR2: LGHNA and YSLEER. This CDR3 has 15 residues. CDR3 protein: CASSQDVDSGYEQYF. The DNA for the CDR3 is TGCGCCAGCAGCCAAGATGTGGATAGCGGCTACGAGCAGTACTTC.

J is TRBJ1-1 and V is TRBV19; TRBD1 matches 9 bases. Germline loops: CDR1 LNHDA, CDR2 SQIVND (reference sequence). The CDR3 runs 16 residues. The V segment lost 6 bases and the J segment 3 bases; nucleotides outside the gene matches: 11. CDR3 sequence: CASRDSGQGSDTEAFF. The DNA for the CDR3 is TGTGCCAGTAGGGATAGTGGACAGGGGAGCGACACTGAAGCTTTCTTT.

The chain combines TRBV2 with TRBJ1-4, with TRBD1 matching 7 bases. There are 16 residues in the CDR3. V lost 2 bases, J lost 2 bases, and 5 bases stayed unmatched. The V gene's germline CDR1 is SNHLY and CDR2 FYNNEI. CDR3 DNA: TGTGCCAGCAGTGAAAGGGGGACAGTCACTAATGAAAAACTGTTTTTT. This translates into CASSERGTVTNEKLFF. The full variable domain, its missing parts supplied by reference TRBV2 and TRBJ1-4, is EPEVTQTPSHQVTQMGQEVILRCVPISNHLYFYWYRQILGQKVEFLVSFYNNEISEKSEIFDDQFSVERPDGSNFTLKIRSTKLEDSAMYFCASSERGTVTNEKLFFGSGTQLSVL.

Concerning this clone: Different DNA sequences within this sample yield the same CDR3. This chain uses TRBV6-5 with TRBJ1-1, with a possible D match to TRBD1 (6 bases). V was shortened by 6 bases and J by 2 bases, with 10 bases between the two germline ends. The germline V gene has CDR1 MNHEY and CDR2 SVGAGI. There are 13 residues in the CDR3. The CDR3 region is CASRRTVNTEAFF. The CDR3 DNA follows: TGTGCCAGCAGACGGACAGTAAACACTGAAGCTTTCTTT.

The chain is built from TRBV6-1 and TRBJ1-1; D not certain. This CDR3 has 14 residues. In germline, CDR1 is MNHNS, CDR2 SASEGT. The V end lost 3 bases, the J end lost 1 base, and 9 bases lay between the germline ends. CDR3 nucleotide sequence: TGTGCCAGCAGTGATTTCGACAAGAACACTGAAGCTTTCTTT. This sequence encodes CASSDFDKNTEAFF.

The chain joins TRBV4-1 to TRBJ1-1; D uncertain. Germline V gene lookup returns CDR1 MGHRA and CDR2 YSYEKL. V gave up 4 bases and J gave up 2 bases, with 8 bases separating them. The CDR3 covers 13 residues. Here the CDR3 reads CASSRTGNTEAFF. The CDR3 coding sequence is TGCGCCAGCAGCCGGACGGGAAACACTGAAGCTTTCTTT.

The rearrangement links TRBV19 to TRBJ1-5, with no clear D. V was cut by 6 bases and J by 0 bases, with 15 bases left in between. Germline V gene sequence: CDR1 LNHDA, CDR2 SQIVND (reference sequence). This CDR3 spans 16 amino acids. The CDR3 spells CASRWAVVGSNQPQHF. Here the CDR3 DNA reads TGTGCCAGTAGGTGGGCAGTCGTGGGTAGCAATCAGCCCCAGCATTTT.

The table lists this clone with a count of one. This sequence joins TRBV7-3 and TRBJ2-3, with 7 bases lining up with TRBD1. CDR1 and CDR2 (germline): SGHTA, FQGTGA. The CDR3 is made up of 15 amino acids. Trimming took 5 bases from V and 0 from J; bases not matched to a gene: 5. CDR3 protein: CASSLQGLSTDTQYF. CDR3 nucleotide sequence: TGTGCCAGCAGCCTACAGGGGTTAAGCACAGATACGCAGTATTTT.

The chain combines TRBV19 with TRBJ2-5; 15 bases map to TRBD2. CDR1 is LNHDA and CDR2 is SQIVND in the germline V gene (reference sequence). The V gene end was trimmed by 4 bases and the J gene end by 2 bases; junction bases not matched to a gene: 2. The CDR3 extends over 16 amino acids. The CDR3 reads CASSTGLAGGQETQYF. For the CDR3, the DNA is TGTGCCAGTAGTACGGGACTAGCGGGGGGACAAGAGACCCAGTACTTC.

This chain uses TRBV13 with TRBJ2-1; 8 bases line up with TRBD2. This CDR3 region has 15 residues. V lost 10 bases, J lost 5 bases, and 13 bases stayed unmatched. Germline assignment: CDR1 PRHDT and CDR2 FYEKMQ (reference sequence). The DNA for the CDR3 is TGTGCCATCGAGAAATTAGCGGGATCTCACAATGAGCAGTTCTTC. Translated, it gives CAIEKLAGSHNEQFF.

This clone was seen only once. The J gene is TRBJ2-7, the V gene TRBV2, with 9 bases identical to TRBD1. The CDR3 is 14 residues long. Germline values: CDR1 SNHLY, CDR2 FYNNEI. The junction had 10 bases not matched to a gene; V was cut back by 10 bases and J by 3 bases. Written as DNA, the CDR3 is TGTGCCACCACACTTCCGGGACAGGGCTACGAGCAGTACTTC. Its protein product is CATTLPGQGYEQYF.

This clone was detected only a few times. The rearrangement links TRBV7-2 to TRBJ1-3; D perhaps matches TRBD1 (6 bases). Looked up from germline, CDR1 is SGHTA and CDR2 is FQGNSA. The CDR3 extends over 16 amino acids. Trimming cost V 5 bases and J 4 bases, with 18 bases left between them. The CDR3 bases are TGTGCCAGCAGCAACCCCACAGGGTCGAAAGGAAACACCATATATTTT. Translation gives CASSNPTGSKGNTIYF.

This chain links TRBV6-2 or TRBV6-3 with TRBJ2-2; TRBD1 aligns across 9 bases. The CDR3 is 18 residues long. With 0 bases clipped from V and 4 bases from J, the junction kept 9 bases outside the gene matches. Germline assignment: CDR1 MNHEY and CDR2 SVGEGT. CDR3 sequence: CASSYSPPKGQGTGELFF. CDR3 in DNA: TGTGCCAGCAGTTACTCCCCTCCGAAGGGACAGGGCACCGGGGAGCTGTTTTTT.

This chain links TRBV18 with TRBJ2-2, with D uncertain. Trimming took off 1 base at V and 1 base at J, with 7 bases between the two ends. The CDR3 runs to 15 residues. The germline V gene has CDR1 KGHSH and CDR2 LQKENI. CDR3 loop: CASSPRTENTGELFF. CDR3 sequence (DNA): TGTGCCAGCTCACCACGTACAGAGAACACCGGGGAGCTGTTTTTT.

The gene calls are TRBV19 and TRBJ1-5; maybe TRBD1 (5 bases). Trimming stripped 8 bases from V and 3 bases from J, with 11 bases between. The germline V gene has CDR1 LNHDA and CDR2 SQIVND (reference sequence). This CDR3 spans 13 amino acids. The CDR3 nucleotides are TGTGCCAGTGGAAACAGGATCAATCAGCCCCAGCATTTT. As protein: CASGNRINQPQHF.